These 9 T cell receptor beta chains share one sample of origin, sequenced in a study of T cells in localized non-small cell lung cancer. Measured with immunoSEQ multiplex PCR; TCRdb has only the in-frame clones, and not every one. The data contain over 50,000 clones, roughly 83% of them singletons. Source: peripheral blood mononuclear cells, taken before any cancer treatment. The receptors come from a man aged 35 to 69 with stage III lung adenocarcinoma.

The sample holds one count of this clone. An end of the junction does not agree with germline; a read error may underlie this. This chain links TRBV11-2 with TRBJ2-5; D is ambiguous. Germline V gene lookup returns CDR1 SGHAT and CDR2 FQNNGV. This CDR3 has 13 amino acids. In DNA, the CDR3 is TGTGCCAGCAGCCTAGACGCTTACTGGACCCAGTACTTC. It codes for CASSLDAYWTQYF.

This chain links TRBV9 with TRBJ2-7; 10 bases map to TRBD1. The CDR3 loop spans 15 amino acids. Germline V gene lookup returns CDR1 SGDLS and CDR2 YYNGEE. The V and J ends lost 2 bases and 2 bases, in that order; junction bases with no gene match: 4. The CDR3 spells CASSVSGTGAYEQYF. Here the CDR3 DNA reads TGTGCCAGCAGCGTTTCCGGGACAGGGGCCTACGAGCAGTACTTC.

V is TRBV5-4 and J is TRBJ2-7; D is tentatively TRBD1 or TRBD2 (5 bases each). With 3 bases removed from V and 2 bases from J, the gap between germline ends came to 9 bases. CDR3 length: 13 residues. Germline V CDR1 and CDR2: SGHNT, YYREEE (reference sequence). CDR3 sequence (DNA): TGTGCCAGCAGCTGGGACGTAGCCTACGAGCAGTACTTC. Its translation: CASSWDVAYEQYF.

This chain joins TRBV29-1 and TRBJ1-2; the D is unclear. Germline V CDR1 and CDR2: SQVTM, ANQGSEA. The CDR3 consists of 15 residues. With 0 bases removed from V and 0 bases from J, the gap between germline ends came to 11 bases. The CDR3 DNA is TGCAGCGTTGAAGATTCCGGAACAGCTAACTATGGCTACACCTTC. Translated, it gives CSVEDSGTANYGYTF.

This clone was recorded once. The V gene is TRBV5-6, the J gene TRBJ2-7, with 7 bases that match TRBD2. This CDR3 spans 14 amino acids. The germline gives CDR1 SGHDT, CDR2 YYEEEE. The ends lost 4 bases at V and 5 bases at J; junction bases unmatched: 9. CDR3 in amino acids: CASSATAGTHEQYF. The CDR3 DNA follows: TGTGCCAGCAGCGCGACAGCGGGAACCCACGAGCAGTACTTC.

This chain's CDR3 is CASSGQETQYF. The CDR3 coding sequence is TGTGCCAGCAGTGGTCAAGAGACCCAGTACTTC. The chain has TRBV2 and TRBJ2-5, with D unclear. From germline, CDR1 is SNHLY and CDR2 FYNNEI. The ends were cut back, 4 bases at V and 2 bases at J, with 2 bases in the middle. The CDR3 spans 11 residues.

The V call is TRBV5-6, the J call TRBJ2-7, with D possibly matching TRBD1 (5 bases). The CDR3 extends over 15 amino acids. Per germline, CDR1 SGHDT and CDR2 YYEEEE. The V gene lost 0 bases and the J gene lost 3 bases, with 13 bases spanning the gap. The CDR3 DNA reads as TGTGCCAGCAGCTTGGTTGGACACGGCGACTACGAGCAGTACTTC. Translated, it gives CASSLVGHGDYEQYF.

The CDR3 loop reads CASSRLSGGANTGELFF. Written as DNA, the CDR3 is TGCGCCAGCAGCCGCCTGAGCGGGGGAGCGAACACCGGGGAGCTGTTTTTT. V is TRBV4-3 and J is TRBJ2-2; 8 nucleotides agree with TRBD2. Germline lookup yields CDR1 LGHNA and CDR2 YSLEER. The trim removed 4 bases at V and 0 bases at J, leaving 7 bases unmatched. The CDR3 totals 17 residues.

The rearrangement links TRBV19 to TRBJ2-3, with 11 positions matching TRBD2. Germline V gene data show CDR1 as LNHDA and CDR2 as SQIVND (reference sequence). The CDR3 contains 16 residues. V gave up 5 bases and J gave up 3 bases; unmatched junction bases: 7. The CDR3 coding sequence is TGTGCCAGTAGTCTTGGCCCTAGCGGGAGGACAGATACGCAGTATTTT. This encodes CASSLGPSGRTDTQYF.